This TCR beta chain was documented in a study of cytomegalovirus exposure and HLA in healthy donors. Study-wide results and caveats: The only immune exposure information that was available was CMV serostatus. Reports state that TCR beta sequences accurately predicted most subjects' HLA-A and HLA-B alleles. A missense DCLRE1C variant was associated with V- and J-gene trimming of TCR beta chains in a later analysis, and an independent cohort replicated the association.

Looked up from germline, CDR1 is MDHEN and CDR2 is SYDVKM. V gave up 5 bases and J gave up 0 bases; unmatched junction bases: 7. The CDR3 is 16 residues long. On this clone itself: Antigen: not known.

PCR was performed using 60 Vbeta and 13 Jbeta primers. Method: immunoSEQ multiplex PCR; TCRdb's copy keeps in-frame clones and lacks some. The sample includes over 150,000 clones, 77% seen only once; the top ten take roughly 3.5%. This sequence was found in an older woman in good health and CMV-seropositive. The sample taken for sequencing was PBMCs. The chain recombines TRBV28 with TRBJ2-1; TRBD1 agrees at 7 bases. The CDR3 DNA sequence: TGTGCCAGCAGTGCCCGACAGGGAAGCTCCTACAATGAGCAGTTCTTC. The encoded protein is CASSARQGSSYNEQFF.